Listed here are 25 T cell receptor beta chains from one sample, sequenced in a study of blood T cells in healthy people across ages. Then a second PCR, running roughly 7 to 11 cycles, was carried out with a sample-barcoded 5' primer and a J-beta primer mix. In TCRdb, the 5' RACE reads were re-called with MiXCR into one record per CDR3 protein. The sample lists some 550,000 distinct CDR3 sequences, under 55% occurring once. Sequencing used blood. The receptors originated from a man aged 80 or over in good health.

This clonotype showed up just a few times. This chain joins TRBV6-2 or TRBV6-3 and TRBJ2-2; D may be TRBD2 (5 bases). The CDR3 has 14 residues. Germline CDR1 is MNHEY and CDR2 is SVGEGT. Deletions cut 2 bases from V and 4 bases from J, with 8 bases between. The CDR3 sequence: CASSYMAGTGELFF. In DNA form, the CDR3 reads TGTGCCAGCAGTTACATGGCGGGCACCGGGGAGCTGTTTTTT.

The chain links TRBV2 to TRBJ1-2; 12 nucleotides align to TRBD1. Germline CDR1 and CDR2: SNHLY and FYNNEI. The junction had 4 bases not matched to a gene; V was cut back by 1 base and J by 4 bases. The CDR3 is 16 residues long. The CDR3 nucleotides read TGTGCCAGCAGTGAAGACCGGGACAGGGGGCCCTATGGCTACACCTTC. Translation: CASSEDRDRGPYGYTF.

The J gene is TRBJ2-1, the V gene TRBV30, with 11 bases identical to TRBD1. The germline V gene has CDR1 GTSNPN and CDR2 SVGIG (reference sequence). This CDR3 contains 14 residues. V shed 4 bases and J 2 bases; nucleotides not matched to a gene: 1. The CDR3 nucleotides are TGTGCCTGGACGGGACAGGGGGCCTACAATGAGCAGTTCTTC. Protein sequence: CAWTGQGAYNEQFF.

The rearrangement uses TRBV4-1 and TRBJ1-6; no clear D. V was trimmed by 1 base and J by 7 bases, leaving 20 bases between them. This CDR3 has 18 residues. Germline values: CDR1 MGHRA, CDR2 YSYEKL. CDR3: CASSQVVGIASTNSPLHF. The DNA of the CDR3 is TGCGCCAGCAGCCAAGTGGTAGGGATCGCTTCCACAAATTCACCCCTCCACTTT.

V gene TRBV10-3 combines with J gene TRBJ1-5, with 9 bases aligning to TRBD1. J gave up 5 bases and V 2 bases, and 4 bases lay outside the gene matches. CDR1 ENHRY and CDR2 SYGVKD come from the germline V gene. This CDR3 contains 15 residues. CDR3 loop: CAISERRDRDQPQHF. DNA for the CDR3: TGTGCCATCAGTGAGCGTCGGGACAGGGATCAGCCCCAGCATTTT.

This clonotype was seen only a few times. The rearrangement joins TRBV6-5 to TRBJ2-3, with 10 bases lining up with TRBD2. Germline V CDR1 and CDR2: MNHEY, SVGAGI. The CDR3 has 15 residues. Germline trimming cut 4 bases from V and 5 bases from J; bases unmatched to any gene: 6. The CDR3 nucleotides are TGTGCCAGCAGTTTGCTAGCGGGAGTCAGAGATACGCAGTATTTT. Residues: CASSLLAGVRDTQYF.

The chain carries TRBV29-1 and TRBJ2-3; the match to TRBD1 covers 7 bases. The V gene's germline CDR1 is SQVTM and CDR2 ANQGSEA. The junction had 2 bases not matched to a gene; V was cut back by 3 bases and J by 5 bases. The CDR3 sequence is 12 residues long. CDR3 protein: CSVEPGGDTQYF. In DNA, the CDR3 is TGCAGCGTTGAGCCAGGGGGAGATACGCAGTATTTT.

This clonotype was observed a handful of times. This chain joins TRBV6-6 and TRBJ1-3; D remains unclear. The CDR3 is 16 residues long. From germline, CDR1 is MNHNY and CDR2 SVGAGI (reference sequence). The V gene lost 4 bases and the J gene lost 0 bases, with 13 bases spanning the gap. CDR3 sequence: CASSFLGRNSGNTIYF. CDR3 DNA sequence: TGTGCCAGCAGTTTCCTCGGACGGAACTCTGGAAACACCATATATTTT.

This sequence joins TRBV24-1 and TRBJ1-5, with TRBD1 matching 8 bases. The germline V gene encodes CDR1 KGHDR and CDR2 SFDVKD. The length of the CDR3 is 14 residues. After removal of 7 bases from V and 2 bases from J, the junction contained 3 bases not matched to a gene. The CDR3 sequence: CATRDRAGNQPQHF. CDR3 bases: TGTGCCACCAGGGACAGGGCAGGCAATCAGCCCCAGCATTTT.

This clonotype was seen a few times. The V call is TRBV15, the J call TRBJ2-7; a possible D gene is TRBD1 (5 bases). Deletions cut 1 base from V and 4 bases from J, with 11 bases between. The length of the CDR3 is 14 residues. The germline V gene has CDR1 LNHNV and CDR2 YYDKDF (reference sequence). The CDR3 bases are TGTGCCACCAGCAGAGGCAGGGATCCTTACGAGCAGTACTTC. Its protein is CATSRGRDPYEQYF.

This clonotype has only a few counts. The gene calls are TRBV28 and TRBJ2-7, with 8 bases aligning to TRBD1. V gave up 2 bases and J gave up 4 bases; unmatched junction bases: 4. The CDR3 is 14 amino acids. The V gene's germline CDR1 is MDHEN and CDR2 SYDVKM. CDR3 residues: CASSLLGQAYEQYF. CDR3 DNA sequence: TGTGCCAGCAGTTTACTGGGACAGGCGTACGAGCAGTACTTC.

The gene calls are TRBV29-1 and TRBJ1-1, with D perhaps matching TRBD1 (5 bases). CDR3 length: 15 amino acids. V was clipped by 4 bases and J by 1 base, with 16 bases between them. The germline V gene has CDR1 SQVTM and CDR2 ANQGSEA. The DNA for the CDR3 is TGCAGCGTTGGTCAAGGGACGAGGCAGAACACTGAAGCTTTCTTT. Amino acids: CSVGQGTRQNTEAFF.

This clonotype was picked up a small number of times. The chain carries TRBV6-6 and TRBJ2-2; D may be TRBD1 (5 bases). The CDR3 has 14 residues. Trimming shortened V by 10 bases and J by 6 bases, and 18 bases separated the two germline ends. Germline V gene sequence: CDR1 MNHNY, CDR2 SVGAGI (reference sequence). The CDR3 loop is CATSQDIGPGELFF. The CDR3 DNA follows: TGTGCCACCTCGCAGGACATCGGCCCCGGGGAGCTGTTTTTT.

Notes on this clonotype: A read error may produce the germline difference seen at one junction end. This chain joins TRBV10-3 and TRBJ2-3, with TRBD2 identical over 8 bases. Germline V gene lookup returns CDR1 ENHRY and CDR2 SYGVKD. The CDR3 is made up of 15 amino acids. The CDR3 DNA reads TGTGCCATCAAGGAACGGGGGGGCAGGACAGCTACGCAGTATTTT. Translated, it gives CAIKERGGRTATQYF.

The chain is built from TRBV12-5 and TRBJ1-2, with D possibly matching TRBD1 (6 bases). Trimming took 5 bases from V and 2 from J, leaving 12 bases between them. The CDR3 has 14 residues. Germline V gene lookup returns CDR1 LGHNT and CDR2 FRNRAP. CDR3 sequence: CASGTGQRNYGYTF. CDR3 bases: TGTGCTAGTGGTACAGGACAGAGAAACTATGGCTACACCTTC.

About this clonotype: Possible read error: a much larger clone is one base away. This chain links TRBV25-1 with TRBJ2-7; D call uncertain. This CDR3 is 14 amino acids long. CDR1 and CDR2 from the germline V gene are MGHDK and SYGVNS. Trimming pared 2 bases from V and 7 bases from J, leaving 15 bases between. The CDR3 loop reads CASSEEKGYNEQYF. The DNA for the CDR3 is TGTGCCAGCAGTGAAGAAAAGGGCTACAATGAGCAGTACTTC.

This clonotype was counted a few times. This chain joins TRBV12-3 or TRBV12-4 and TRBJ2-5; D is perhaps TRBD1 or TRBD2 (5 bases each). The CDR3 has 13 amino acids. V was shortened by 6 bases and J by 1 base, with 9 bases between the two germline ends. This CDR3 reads CASRPGTQETQYF. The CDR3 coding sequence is TGTGCCAGCAGACCGGGGACCCAAGAGACCCAGTACTTC.

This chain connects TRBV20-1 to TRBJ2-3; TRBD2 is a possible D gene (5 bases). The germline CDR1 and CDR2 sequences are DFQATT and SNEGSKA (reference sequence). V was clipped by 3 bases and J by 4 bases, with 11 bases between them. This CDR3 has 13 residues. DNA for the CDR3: TGCAGTGCTAGGGTAGCGAGCCCAGATACGCAGTATTTT. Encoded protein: CSARVASPDTQYF.

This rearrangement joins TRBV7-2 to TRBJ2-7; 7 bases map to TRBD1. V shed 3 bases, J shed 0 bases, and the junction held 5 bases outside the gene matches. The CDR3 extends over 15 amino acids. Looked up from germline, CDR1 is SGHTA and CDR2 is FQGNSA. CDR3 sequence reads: CASSLGQRSSYEQYF. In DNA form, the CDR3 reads TGTGCCAGCAGCTTGGGACAGAGGAGCTCCTACGAGCAGTACTTC.

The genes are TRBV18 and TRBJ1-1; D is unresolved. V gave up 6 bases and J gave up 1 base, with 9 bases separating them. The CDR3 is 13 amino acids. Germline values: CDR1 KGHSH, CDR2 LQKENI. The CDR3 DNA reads TGTGCCAGCTCCGTACTCGAGAACACTGAAGCTTTCTTT. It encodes CASSVLENTEAFF. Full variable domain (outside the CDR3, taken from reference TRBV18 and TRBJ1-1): NAGVMQNPRHLVRRRGQEARLRCSPMKGHSHVYWYRQLPEEGLKFMVYLQKENIIDESGMPKERFSAEFPKEGPSILRIQQVVRGDSAAYFCASSVLENTEAFFGQGTRLTVV.

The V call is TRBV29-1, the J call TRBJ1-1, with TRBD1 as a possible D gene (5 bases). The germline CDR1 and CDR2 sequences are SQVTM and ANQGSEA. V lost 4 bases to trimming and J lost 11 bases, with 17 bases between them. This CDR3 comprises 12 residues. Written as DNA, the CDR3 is TGCAGCGTTGGGAGGGCGGGACGACATGCTTTCTTT. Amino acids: CSVGRAGRHAFF.

CDR3 amino acids: CASSTHYAEGQYF. DNA of the CDR3: TGTGCCAGCAGCACCCACTACGCTGAGGGGCAGTACTTC. This sequence joins TRBV7-2 and TRBJ2-1; possible D gene TRBD2, 5 bases. The J call may be wrong; the DNA end is better matched by TRBJ2-7. The CDR3 totals 13 residues. In germline, CDR1 is SGHTA, CDR2 FQGNSA.

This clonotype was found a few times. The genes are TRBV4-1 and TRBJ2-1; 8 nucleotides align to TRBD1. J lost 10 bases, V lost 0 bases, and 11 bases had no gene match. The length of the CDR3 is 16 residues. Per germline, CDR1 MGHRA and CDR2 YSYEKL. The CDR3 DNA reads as TGCGCCAGCAGCCAAGAGATGTGGACAGGGCTTAGGGAGCAGTTCTTC. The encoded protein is CASSQEMWTGLREQFF.

The CDR3, as DNA: TGTGCCAGCAGTTCGACAGGGAATTCCTACAATGAGCAGTTCTTC. As protein: CASSSTGNSYNEQFF. The rearrangement uses TRBV12-3 or TRBV12-4 and TRBJ2-1; 7 nucleotides agree with TRBD1. The CDR3 sequence is 15 residues long. V lost 4 bases to trimming and J lost 1 base; unmatched junction nucleotides: 4.

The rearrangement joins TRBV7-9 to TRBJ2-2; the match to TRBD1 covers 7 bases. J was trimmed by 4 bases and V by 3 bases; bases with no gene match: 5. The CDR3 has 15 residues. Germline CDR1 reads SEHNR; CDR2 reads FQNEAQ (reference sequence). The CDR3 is CASSLLQGSTGELFF. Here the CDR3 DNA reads TGTGCCAGCAGCTTGTTACAGGGGAGCACCGGGGAGCTGTTTTTT.